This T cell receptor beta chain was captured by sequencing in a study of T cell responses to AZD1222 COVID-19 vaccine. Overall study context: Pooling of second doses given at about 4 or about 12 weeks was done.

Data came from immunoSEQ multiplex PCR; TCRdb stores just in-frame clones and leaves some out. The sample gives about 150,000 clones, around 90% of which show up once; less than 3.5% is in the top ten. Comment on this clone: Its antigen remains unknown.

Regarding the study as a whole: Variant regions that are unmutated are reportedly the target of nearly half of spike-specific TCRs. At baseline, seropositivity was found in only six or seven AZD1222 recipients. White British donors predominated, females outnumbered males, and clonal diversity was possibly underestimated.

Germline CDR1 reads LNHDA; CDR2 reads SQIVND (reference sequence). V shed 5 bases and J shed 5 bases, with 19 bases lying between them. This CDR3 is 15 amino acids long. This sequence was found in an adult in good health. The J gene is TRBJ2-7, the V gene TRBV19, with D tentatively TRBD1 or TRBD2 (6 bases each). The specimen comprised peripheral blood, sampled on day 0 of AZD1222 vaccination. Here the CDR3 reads CASSPGATVVDEQYF. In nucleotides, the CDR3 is TGTGCCAGTAGTCCGGGGGCAACGGTGGTGGACGAGCAGTACTTC.